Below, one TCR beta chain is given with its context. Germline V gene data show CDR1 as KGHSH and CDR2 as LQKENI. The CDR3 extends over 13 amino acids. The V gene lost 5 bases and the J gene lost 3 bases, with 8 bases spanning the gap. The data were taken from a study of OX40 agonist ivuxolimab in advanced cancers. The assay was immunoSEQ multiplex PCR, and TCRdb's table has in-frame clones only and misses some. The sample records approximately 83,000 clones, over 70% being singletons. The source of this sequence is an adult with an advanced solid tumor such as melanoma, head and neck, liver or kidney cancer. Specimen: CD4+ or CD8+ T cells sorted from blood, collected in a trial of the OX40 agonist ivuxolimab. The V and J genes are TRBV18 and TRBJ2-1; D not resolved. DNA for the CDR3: TGTGCCAGCTCATATACCAACTACAATGAGCAGTTCTTC. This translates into CASSYTNYNEQFF.